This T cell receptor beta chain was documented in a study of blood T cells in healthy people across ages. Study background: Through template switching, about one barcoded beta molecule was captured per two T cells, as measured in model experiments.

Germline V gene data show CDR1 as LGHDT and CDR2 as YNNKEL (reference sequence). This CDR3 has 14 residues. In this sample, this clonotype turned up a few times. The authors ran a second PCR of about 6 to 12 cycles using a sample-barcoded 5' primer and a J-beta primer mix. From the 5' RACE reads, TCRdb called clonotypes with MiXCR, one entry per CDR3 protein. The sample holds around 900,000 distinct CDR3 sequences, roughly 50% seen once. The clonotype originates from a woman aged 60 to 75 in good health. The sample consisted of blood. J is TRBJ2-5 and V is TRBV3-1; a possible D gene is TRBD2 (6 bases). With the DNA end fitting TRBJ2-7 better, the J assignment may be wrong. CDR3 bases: TGTGCCAGCAGCCAGGACGGGAGAGGTGTCGAGCAGTACTTC. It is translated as CASSQDGRGVEQYF.